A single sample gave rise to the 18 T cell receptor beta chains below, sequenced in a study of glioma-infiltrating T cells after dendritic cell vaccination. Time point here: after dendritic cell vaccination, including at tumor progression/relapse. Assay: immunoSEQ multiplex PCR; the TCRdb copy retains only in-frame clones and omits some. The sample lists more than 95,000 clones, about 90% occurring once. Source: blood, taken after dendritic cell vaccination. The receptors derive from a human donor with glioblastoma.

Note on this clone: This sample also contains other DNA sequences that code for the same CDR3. CDR3: CSAHTDTQYF. The DNA of the CDR3 is TGCAGTGCTCACACAGATACGCAGTATTTT. This chain uses TRBV20-1 with TRBJ2-3, with D unresolved. V was clipped by 5 bases and J by 2 bases, with 2 bases between them. Germline V gene sequence: CDR1 DFQATT, CDR2 SNEGSKA (reference sequence). The CDR3 covers 10 residues.

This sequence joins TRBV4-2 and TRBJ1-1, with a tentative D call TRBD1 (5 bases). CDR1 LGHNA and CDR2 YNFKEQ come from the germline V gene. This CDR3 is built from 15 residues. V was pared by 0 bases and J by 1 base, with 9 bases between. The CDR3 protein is CASSQDGHRNTEAFF. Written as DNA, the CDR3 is TGTGCCAGCAGCCAAGACGGACACCGGAACACTGAAGCTTTCTTT.

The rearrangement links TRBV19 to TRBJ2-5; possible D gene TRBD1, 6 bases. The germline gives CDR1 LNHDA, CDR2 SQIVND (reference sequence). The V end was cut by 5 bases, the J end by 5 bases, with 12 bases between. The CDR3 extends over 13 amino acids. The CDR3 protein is CASSPGHRETQYF. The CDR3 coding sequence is TGTGCCAGTAGTCCGGGACACCGGGAGACCCAGTACTTC.

CDR3: CASTGSAVETQYF. As DNA, the CDR3 is TGCGCCAGCACGGGCTCAGCGGTGGAGACCCAGTACTTC. The chain has TRBV10-2 and TRBJ2-5, with TRBD2 as a possible D gene (5 bases). The germline CDR1 and CDR2 sequences are WSHSY and SAAADI. CDR3 length: 13 amino acids. Trimming stripped 7 bases from V and 5 bases from J, with 14 bases between.

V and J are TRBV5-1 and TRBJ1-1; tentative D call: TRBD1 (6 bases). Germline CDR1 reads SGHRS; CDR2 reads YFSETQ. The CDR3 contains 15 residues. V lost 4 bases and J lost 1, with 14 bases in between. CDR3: CASSPQGLRNTEAFF. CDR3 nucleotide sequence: TGCGCCAGCAGCCCCCAGGGGCTCCGGAACACTGAAGCTTTCTTT.

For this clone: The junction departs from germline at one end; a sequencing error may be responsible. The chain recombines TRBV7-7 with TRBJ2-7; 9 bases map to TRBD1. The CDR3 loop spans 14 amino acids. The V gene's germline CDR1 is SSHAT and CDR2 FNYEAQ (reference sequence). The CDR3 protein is CASSEGTGNYEQYF. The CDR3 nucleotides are TGTGCTAGCAGCGAGGGGACAGGGAACTACGAGCAGTACTTC.

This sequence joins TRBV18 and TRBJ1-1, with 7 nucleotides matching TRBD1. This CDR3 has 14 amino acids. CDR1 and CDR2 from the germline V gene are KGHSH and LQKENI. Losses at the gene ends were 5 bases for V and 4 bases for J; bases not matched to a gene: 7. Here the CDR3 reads CASSSTGSSTEAFF. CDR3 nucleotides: TGTGCCAGCTCATCGACAGGGTCTAGCACTGAAGCTTTCTTT. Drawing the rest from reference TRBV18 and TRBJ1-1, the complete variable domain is NAGVMQNPRHLVRRRGQEARLRCSPMKGHSHVYWYRQLPEEGLKFMVYLQKENIIDESGMPKERFSAEFPKEGPSILRIQQVVRGDSAAYFCASSSTGSSTEAFFGQGTRLTVV.

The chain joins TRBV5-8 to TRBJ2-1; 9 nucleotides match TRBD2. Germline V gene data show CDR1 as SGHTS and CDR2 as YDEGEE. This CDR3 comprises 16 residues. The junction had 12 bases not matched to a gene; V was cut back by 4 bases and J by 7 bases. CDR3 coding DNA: TGTGCCAGCAGCATTTTCAGCGGGGGGATCTATAATGAGCAGTTCTTC. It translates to CASSIFSGGIYNEQFF.

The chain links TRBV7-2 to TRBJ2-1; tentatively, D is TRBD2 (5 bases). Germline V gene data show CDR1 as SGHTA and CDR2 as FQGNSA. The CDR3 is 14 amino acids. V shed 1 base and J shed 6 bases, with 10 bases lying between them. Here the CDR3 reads CASSLEIASNEQFF. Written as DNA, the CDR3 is TGTGCCAGCAGCTTAGAAATAGCGTCCAATGAGCAGTTCTTC. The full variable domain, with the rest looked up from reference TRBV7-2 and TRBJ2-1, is GAGVSQSPSNKVTEKGKDVELRCDPISGHTALYWYRQSLGQGLEFLIYFQGNSAPDKSGLPSDRFSAERTGGSVSTLTIQRTQQEDSAVYLCASSLEIASNEQFFGPGTRLTVL.

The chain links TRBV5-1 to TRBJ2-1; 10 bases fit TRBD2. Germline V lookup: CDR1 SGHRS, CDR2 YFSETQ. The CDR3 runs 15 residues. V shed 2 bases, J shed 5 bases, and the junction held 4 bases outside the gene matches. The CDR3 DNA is TGCGCCAGCAGCTTACTAGCGGGGATAAACAATGAGCAGTTCTTC. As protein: CASSLLAGINNEQFF.

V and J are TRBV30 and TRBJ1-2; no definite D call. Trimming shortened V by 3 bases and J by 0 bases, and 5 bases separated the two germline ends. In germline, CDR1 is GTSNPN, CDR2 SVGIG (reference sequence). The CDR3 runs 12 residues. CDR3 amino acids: CAWSQSNYGYTF. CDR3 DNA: TGTGCCTGGAGCCAGTCTAACTATGGCTACACCTTC.

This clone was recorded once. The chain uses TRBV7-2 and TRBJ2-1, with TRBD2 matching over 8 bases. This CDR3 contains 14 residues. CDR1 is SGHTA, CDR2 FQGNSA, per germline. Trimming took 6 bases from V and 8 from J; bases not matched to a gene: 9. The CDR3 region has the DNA TGTGCCAGCAGACCCGGGGGGGGGATAGATGAGCAGTTCTTC. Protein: CASRPGGGIDEQFF.

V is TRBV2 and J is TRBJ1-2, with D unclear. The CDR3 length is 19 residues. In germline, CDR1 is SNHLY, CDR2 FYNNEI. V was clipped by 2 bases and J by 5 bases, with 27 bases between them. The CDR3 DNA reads TGTGCCAGCAGTGAACCCTCCGGCGGCGGACCCCGGACTTATTATGGCTACACCTTC. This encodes CASSEPSGGGPRTYYGYTF.

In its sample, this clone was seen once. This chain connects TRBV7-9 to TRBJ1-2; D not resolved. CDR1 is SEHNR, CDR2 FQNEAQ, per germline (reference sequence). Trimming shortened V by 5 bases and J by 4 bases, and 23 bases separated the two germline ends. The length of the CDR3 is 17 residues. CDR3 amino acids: CASSRSGSRTPLYGYTF. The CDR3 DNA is TGTGCCAGCAGCCGGAGCGGCTCAAGGACCCCTCTCTATGGCTACACCTTC.

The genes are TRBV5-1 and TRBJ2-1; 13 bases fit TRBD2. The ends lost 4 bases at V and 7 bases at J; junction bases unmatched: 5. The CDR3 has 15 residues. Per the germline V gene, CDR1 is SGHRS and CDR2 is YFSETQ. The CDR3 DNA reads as TGCGCCAGCAGCCACGGGACTAGCGGGACGAATGAGCAGTTCTTC. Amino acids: CASSHGTSGTNEQFF.

The CDR3 loop is CASRDRTNYGYTF. DNA for the CDR3: TGTGCCAGTAGAGACAGAACTAACTATGGCTACACCTTC. This chain links TRBV19 with TRBJ1-2; D is possibly TRBD1 (5 bases). The CDR3 has 13 residues. In germline, CDR1 is LNHDA, CDR2 SQIVND (reference sequence). The V gene lost 6 bases and the J gene lost 0 bases, with 8 bases spanning the gap. The whole variable domain, remainder taken from reference TRBV19 and TRBJ1-2, is DGGITQSPKYLFRKEGQNVTLSCEQNLNHDAMYWYRQDPGQGLRLIYYSQIVNDFQKGDIAEGYSVSREKKESFPLTVTSAQKNPTAFYLCASRDRTNYGYTFGSGTRLTVV.

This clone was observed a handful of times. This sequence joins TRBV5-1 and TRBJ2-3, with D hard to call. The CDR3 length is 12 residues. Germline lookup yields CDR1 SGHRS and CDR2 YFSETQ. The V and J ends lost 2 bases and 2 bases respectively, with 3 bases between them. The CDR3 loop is CASSFSTDTQYF. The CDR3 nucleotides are TGCGCCAGCAGCTTCTCCACAGATACGCAGTATTTT.

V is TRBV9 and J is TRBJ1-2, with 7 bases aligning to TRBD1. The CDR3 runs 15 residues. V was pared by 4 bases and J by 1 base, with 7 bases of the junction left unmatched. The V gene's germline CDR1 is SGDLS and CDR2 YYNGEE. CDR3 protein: CASSPRDRVNYGYTF. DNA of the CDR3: TGTGCCAGCAGCCCCCGGGACAGAGTTAACTATGGCTACACCTTC.